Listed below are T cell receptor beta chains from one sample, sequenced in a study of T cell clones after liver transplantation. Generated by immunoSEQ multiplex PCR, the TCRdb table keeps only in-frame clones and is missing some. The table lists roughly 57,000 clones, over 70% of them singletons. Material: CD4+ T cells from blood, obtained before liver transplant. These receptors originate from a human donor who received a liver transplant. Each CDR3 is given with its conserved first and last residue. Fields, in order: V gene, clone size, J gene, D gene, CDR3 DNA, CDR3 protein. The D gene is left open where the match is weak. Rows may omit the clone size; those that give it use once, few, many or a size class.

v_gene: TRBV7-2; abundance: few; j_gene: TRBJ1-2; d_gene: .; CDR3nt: TGTGCCAGCAGCTTAGAGGACAGCACCGTCTATGGCTACACCTTC; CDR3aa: CASSLEDSTVYGYTF
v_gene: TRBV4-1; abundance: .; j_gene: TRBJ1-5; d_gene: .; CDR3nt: TGCGCCAGCAGCTTAAAGGGAGGGTTGGCCGATCAGCCCCAGCATTTT; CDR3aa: CASSLKGGLADQPQHF
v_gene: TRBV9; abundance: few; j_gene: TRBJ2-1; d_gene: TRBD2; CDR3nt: TGTGCCAGCAGCCCCGGGACTAGTGTCCATGAGCAGTTCTTC; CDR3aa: CASSPGTSVHEQFF
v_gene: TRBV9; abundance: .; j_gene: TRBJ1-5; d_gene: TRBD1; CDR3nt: TGTGCCAGCAGCGTAGATGCAGGGGGTGACAATCAGCCCCAGCATTTT; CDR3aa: CASSVDAGGDNQPQHF
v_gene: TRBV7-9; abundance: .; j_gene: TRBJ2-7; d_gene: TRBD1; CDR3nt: TGTGCCAGCAGCCTGCGACAGGGATACGAGCAGTACTTC; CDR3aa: CASSLRQGYEQYF
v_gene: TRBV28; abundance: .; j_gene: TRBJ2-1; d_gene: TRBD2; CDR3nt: TGTGCCAGCTGCTTAGCGGGGGGGTCCTCCTACAATGAGCAGTTCTTC; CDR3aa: CASCLAGGSSYNEQFF
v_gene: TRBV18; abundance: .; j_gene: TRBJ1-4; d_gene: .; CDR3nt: TGTGCCAGCTCACCGTGGCAGCGCTGGACAAATGAAAAACTGTTTTTT; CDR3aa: CASSPWQRWTNEKLFF
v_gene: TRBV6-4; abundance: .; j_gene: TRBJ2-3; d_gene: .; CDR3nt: TGTGCCAGCAGTGAACTTCCTAGCACGGATACGCAGTATTTT; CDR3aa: CASSELPSTDTQYF
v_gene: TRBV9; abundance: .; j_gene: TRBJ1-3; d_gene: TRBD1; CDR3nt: TGTGCCAGCAGCGCGCGGGACAGGGGAAACACCATATATTTT; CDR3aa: CASSARDRGNTIYF
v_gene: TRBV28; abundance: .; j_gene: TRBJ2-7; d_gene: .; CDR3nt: TGTGCCACTCAGGCGGGCTACAGGGAACTCTACGAGCAGTACTTC; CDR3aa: CATQAGYRELYEQYF
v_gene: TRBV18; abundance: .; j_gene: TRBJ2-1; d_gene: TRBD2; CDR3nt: TGTGCCAGCTCACCACCCGGGGGGAGCTCCTACAATGAGCAGTTCTTC; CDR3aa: CASSPPGGSSYNEQFF
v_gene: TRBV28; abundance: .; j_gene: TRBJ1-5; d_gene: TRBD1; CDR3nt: TGTGCCAGCAGAACAGGGGTGGGCCATCAGCCCCAGCATTTT; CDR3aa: CASRTGVGHQPQHF
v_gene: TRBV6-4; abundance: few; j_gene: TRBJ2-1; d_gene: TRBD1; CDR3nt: TGTGCCAGCAGTCCCGGACAGGGTTACAATGAGCAGTTCTTC; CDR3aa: CASSPGQGYNEQFF
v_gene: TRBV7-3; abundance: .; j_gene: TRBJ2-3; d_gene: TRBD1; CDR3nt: TGTGCCAGCAGCTTGTTGGGACAGGGGGCGGCAGATACGCAGTATTTT; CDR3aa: CASSLLGQGAADTQYF
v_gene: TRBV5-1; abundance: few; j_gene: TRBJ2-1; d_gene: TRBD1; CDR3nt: TGCGCCAGCAGCTGGGGACAGGGTGGCAATGAGCAGTTCTTC; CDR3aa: CASSWGQGGNEQFF
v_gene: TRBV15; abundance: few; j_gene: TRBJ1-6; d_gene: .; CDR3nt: TGTGCCACCAGCAGAGAGGGCCAGGGATCACCCCTCCACTTT; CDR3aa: CATSREGQGSPLHF
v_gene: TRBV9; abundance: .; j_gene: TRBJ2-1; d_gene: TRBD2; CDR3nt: TGTGCCAGCAGCGTAGGACTAGCGGGGGGGACCTACAATGAGCAGTTCTTC; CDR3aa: CASSVGLAGGTYNEQFF
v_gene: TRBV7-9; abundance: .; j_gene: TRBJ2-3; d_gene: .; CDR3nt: TGTGCCAGCAGCTTACAGGATACGCAGTATTTT; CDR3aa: CASSLQDTQYF
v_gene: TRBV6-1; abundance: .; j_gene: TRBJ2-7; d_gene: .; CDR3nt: TGTGCCATTGGCAGGAACTCCTATCAGCAGTACTTC; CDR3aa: CAIGRNSYQQYF
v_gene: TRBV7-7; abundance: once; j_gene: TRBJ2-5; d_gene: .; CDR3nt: TGTGCTAGCAGCCCCCGAAACTCGGGCCAAGAGACCCAGTACTTC; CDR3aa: CASSPRNSGQETQYF
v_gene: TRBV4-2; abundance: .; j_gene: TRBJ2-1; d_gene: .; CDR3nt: TGTGCCAGCAGCCCTCTCTCCTTAAAAATCAATGAGCAGTTCTTC; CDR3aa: CASSPLSLKINEQFF
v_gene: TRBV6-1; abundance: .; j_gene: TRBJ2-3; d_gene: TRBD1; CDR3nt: TGTGCCAGCAGGGATACAGGGGGGAGTACAGATACGCAGTATTTT; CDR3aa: CASRDTGGSTDTQYF
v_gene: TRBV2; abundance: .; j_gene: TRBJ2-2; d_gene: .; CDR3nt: TGTGCCAGCAGGTCGTACAGGAACACCGGGGAGCTGTTTTTT; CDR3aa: CASRSYRNTGELFF
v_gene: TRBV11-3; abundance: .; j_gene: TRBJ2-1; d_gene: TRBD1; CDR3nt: TGTGCCAGCAGCCTTAGGGGGGGGACAGGGAACAATGAGCAGTTCTTC; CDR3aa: CASSLRGGTGNNEQFF
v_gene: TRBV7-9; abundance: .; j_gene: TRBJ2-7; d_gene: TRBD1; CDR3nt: TGTGCCAGCAACTTTTGGGTAACCGGGACAGGGGGCTCCCAGCAGTACTTC; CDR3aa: CASNFWVTGTGGSQQYF
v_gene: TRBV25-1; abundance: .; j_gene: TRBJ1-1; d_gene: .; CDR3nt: TGTGCCAGCAGTGAAACAGGGAGAAACACTGAAGCTTTCTTT; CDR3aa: CASSETGRNTEAFF
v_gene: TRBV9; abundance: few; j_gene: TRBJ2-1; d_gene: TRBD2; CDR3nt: TGTGCCAGCAGCGTAGGCGGGGGGGGCTCCTACAATGAGCAGTTCTTC; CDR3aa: CASSVGGGGSYNEQFF
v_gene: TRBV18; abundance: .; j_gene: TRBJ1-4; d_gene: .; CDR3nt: TGTGCCAGCTCACCGGGAGTCGACAATGAAAAACTGTTTTTT; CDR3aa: CASSPGVDNEKLFF
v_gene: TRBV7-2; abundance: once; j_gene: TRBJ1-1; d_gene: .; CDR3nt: TGTGCCAGCCAGCTTTCAGGGAGGGCTGAAGCTTTCTTT; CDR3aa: CASQLSGRAEAFF
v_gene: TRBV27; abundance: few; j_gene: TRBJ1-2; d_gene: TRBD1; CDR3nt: TGTGCCAGTGGACAGGGGGGCTATGGCTACACCTTC; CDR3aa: CASGQGGYGYTF
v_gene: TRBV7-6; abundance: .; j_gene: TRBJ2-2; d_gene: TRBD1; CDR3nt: TGTGCCAGCAGTTTGACAGGGATGAAAACCGGGGAGCTGTTTTTT; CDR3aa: CASSLTGMKTGELFF
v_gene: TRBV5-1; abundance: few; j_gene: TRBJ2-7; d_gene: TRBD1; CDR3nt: TGCGCCAGCAGCCGAGACAGGGACTACGAGCAGTACTTC; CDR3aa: CASSRDRDYEQYF
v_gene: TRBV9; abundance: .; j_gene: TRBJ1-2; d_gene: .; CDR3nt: TGTGCCAGCAGATTCAGGGACACATCTAACTATGGCTACACCTTC; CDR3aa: CASRFRDTSNYGYTF
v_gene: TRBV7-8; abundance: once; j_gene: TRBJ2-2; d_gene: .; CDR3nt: TGTGCCAGCAGCCTAGGACAGTCTGAGAACGGGGAGCTGTTTTTT; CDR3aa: CASSLGQSENGELFF
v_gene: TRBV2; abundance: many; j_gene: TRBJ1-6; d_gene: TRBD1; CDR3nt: TGTGCCAGCAGCCAAGACAGGGAAGTAAATTCACCCCTCCACTTT; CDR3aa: CASSQDREVNSPLHF
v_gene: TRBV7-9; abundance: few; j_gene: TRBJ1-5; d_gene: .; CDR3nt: TGTGCCAGCAGCTTAGCAGTTTCAGGGGCCAATCAGCCCCAGCATTTT; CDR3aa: CASSLAVSGANQPQHF
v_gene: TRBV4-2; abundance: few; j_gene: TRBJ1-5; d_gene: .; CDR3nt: TGTGCCAGCAGCCAAGAGTGGGGGGAGCCCCAGCATTTT; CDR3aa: CASSQEWGEPQHF
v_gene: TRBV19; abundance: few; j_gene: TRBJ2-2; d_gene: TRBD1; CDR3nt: TGTGCCAGTAGTACCCGGGGACAGCCGTACACCGGGGAGCTGTTTTTT; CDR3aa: CASSTRGQPYTGELFF
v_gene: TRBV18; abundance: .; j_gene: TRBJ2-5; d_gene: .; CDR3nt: TGTGCCAGCTCACCACCGATGGCCGAGACCCAGTACTTC; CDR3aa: CASSPPMAETQYF
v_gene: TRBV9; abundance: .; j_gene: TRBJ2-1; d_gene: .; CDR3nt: TGTGCCAGCAGCACCGGGAACAATGAGCAGTTCTTC; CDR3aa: CASSTGNNEQFF
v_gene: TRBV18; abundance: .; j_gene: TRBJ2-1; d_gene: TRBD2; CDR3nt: TGTGCCAGCTCAACGCTAGCGGACAATGAGCAGTTCTTC; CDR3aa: CASSTLADNEQFF
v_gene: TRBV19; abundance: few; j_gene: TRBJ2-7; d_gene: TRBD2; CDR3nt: TGTGCCTCCCACCAGCGGGGGGCCTACGAGCAGTACTTC; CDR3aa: CASHQRGAYEQYF
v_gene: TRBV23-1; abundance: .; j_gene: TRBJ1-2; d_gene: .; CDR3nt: TGCGCCAGCAGTGAAAGGGTACAGGTCCTCTATGGCTACACCTTC; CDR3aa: CASSERVQVLYGYTF
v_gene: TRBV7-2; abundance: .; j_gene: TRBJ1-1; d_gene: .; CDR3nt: TGTGCCAGCAGCCGACAGAGGAACACTGAAGCTTTCTTT; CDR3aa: CASSRQRNTEAFF
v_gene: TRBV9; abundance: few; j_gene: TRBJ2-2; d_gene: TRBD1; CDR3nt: TGTGCCAGCAGCGTAGGGGGACAGGGGGCAACCGGGGAGCTGTTTTTT; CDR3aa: CASSVGGQGATGELFF
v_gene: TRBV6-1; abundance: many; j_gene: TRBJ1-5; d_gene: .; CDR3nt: TGTGCCAGCAGTGCCTCTACAGGGTTGAGAAGTCAGCCCCAGCATTTT; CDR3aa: CASSASTGLRSQPQHF
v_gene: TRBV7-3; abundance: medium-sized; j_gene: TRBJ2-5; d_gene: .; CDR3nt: TGTGCCAGCAGCCTTACTGCGGGAGAGACCCAGTACTTC; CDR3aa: CASSLTAGETQYF
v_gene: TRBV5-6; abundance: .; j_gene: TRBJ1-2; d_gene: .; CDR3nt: TGTGCCAGCAGCTTGGTTGACCAGGCCATCACCTACTATGGCTACACCTTC; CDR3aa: CASSLVDQAITYYGYTF
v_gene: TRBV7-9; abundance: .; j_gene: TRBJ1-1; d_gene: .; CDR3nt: TGTGCCAGCAGCCCAAGACAAGGTGACACTGAAGCTTTCTTT; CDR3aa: CASSPRQGDTEAFF
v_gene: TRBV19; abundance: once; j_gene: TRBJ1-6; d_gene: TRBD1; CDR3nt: TGTGCCAGTAGGCGGGACAGAGATTATAATTCACCCCTCCACTTT; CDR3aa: CASRRDRDYNSPLHF
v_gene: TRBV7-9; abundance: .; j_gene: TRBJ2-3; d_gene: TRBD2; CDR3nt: TGTGCCAGCAGCTTGGGACTAGCGGGGATTTACACAGATACGCAGTATTTT; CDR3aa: CASSLGLAGIYTDTQYF